What follows describes a single T cell receptor beta chain. This clonotype showed up just once. The specificity of this receptor is unknown. It may be a read error: a sequence one base away is much more abundant. This sample stems from a study of Graves' ophthalmopathy and Graves' hyperthyroidism (dated by TCRdb to the late 2010s). Concerning the study at large: Peripheral blood was collected at initial diagnosis, before any treatment. The study used signatures of the TCR beta repertoire to tell Graves' ophthalmopathy apart from Graves' hyperthyroidism and to predict which patients would progress to ophthalmopathy. In total, some 130 blood samples were TCR-sequenced: under 45 ophthalmopathy, approximately 75 hyperthyroidism and roughly 17 hyperthyroidism-to-ophthalmopathy patients. To explore V-J signatures that separate ophthalmopathy from hyperthyroidism, a discovery set of fewer than 110 patients was enrolled, consisting of about 41 with ophthalmopathy and 57 with stable hyperthyroidism. For independent validation, a separate cohort was made up of 18 hyperthyroidism patients plus 17 patients who later progressed from hyperthyroidism to ophthalmopathy. T-cell repertoires of thyroid tissue and blood were compared in more than 5 hyperthyroidism patients. After sampling, hyperthyroidism patients received methimazole starting at 30 mg daily, and ophthalmopathy patients received high-dose intravenous methylprednisolone. The roughly 100 discovery patients were randomly split 7:3 into training and test sets. Results and caveats for the whole study, not just this receptor: In validation, the model predicted ophthalmopathy progression with roughly 68% sensitivity and roughly 78% specificity; some twelve predicted patients were CT-confirmed with GO in a median of approximately 6.5 months. No statistical method was used to set the sample size in advance, and the investigators knew which group each participant was assigned to. In cross-validation, the 13-signature model distinguished ophthalmopathy from stable hyperthyroidism with 87.88% sensitivity and over 81% specificity, while in the test set the corresponding values were 80% and 75%. Most of the expanded thyroid clonotypes with a frequency above 0.001 were also detected in blood, and it was suggested that the thyroid immune response may be reflected by blood repertoires.

Reading from cysteine to phenylalanine, the CDR3 counts 14 amino acids. Left in the record is the CDR3 DNA by itself, 42 bases read in frame from the first base. For this chain, trimming is 3 bases at the V end and 6 bases at the J end, and the number of junction bases without a gene match is 3. For repertoire sequencing, the TCR beta CDR3 regions were amplified from RNA transcripts. The first round of RT-PCR was done with HTBI primers and the Qiagen OneStep RT-PCR kit, and was followed by a second round of multiplex PCR, then size selection and purification. Libraries were sequenced on an Illumina HiSeq2000 using paired-end 100 bp reads. The source study handled its data this way. SOAPnuke was used for read processing, and reads with adapters, uncalled bases, a mean Phred below 15, or no exact constant-primer or identifier match were discarded. High-quality paired reads were merged with COPE v1.2.5. Each unique nucleotide sequence was treated as a clonotype, and MiTCR v1.1 was used to align the clonotypes to the IMGT TRB V, D and J references. Only V-J combinations with frequency above 0.0001 were analysed, covering about 99% of repertoires. A TCR clonal expansion and chaos score per V-J combination was defined as the ratio of F50 clonal expansion to chaos observed in the TCRdist matrix. Welch's t-statistics and random forest were used to narrow the features down to 10 to 15 V-J combinations, which were then fed into a naive Bayes classifier. The Morisita-Horn index was used to measure how similar the thyroid and blood repertoires were. TCRdb trimmed public reads at Q25 via fastp, called clones via MiXCR and kept in-frame beta chains. Duplicate CDR3 protein sequences are folded into a single record with the most common DNA and genes. These V and J calls rely on TCRdb rather than the paper's analysis. The sample data list 500,000 to 700,000 distinct CDR3 sequences, and approximately 21% of these were observed just once. The ten largest make up around 6.5% of the sample.

Stable hyperthyroidism was defined as no progression to ophthalmopathy within 18 months of follow-up. The hyperthyroidism patients were 18 to 65 years old and newly diagnosed, with a disease duration of less than 2 months. Patients with other autoimmune diseases, uncontrolled infections, pregnancy or lactation were excluded from the study. Diagnosis relied on clinical symptoms, serum thyroxine, TRAb, thyroid ultrasound and orbital computed tomography. PBMCs were isolated from approximately 10 ml of fresh peripheral blood by Ficoll-Paque density gradient centrifugation. Total RNA was extracted using Trizol reagent, and RNA quality was checked on an Agilent 2100 Bioanalyzer.

The receptor was isolated from a woman between 18 and 30 years old with stable Graves' hyperthyroidism. Some clones in this sample may be carry-over from other donors' samples. Donor details come from another sample of the same person, matched by shared clones. Recombination connected TRBV12-3 or TRBV12-4 to TRBJ1-5; the central 9 bases match TRBD1. Sequencing was performed on peripheral blood. The CDR3 protein sequence reads: CASSFDRGVQPQHF. At the DNA level, the sequence is TGTGCCAGCAGTTTCGACAGGGGGGTTCAGCCCCAGCATTTT.